This T cell receptor (beta chain) appears in the sequencing data of a study of T cell changes during pregnancy in multiple sclerosis. Using immunoSEQ multiplex PCR, the repertoire was profiled, and TCRdb retains in-frame clones only, with some absent. The table records around 34,000 clones, roughly nine tenths of them present only once. CDR1 and CDR2 (germline): SGDLS, YYNGEE. CDR3 length: 17 residues. V lost 3 bases to trimming and J lost 5 bases, with 21 bases between them. This chain connects TRBV9 to TRBJ2-1; D perhaps matches TRBD1 (5 bases). This specimen was CD8+ T cells from peripheral blood mononuclear cells, taken after pregnancy. The sequence derives from a female donor with multiple sclerosis, enrolled in a pregnancy study. CDR3 DNA: TGTGCCAGCAGCGGCGACAGCGCCCCACGTCCGAACAATGAGCAGTTCTTC. Amino acid sequence: CASSGDSAPRPNNEQFF.